This T cell receptor (beta chain) was sequenced in a study of radiation and T cells in renal cell carcinoma. Time point in this sample: blood 4 weeks post-SBRT, at nephrectomy. Treatment meaning: 15 Gy SBRT to primary tumor, nephrectomy 4 weeks later. Assay used: immunoSEQ multiplex PCR; TCRdb lists only in-frame clones, some missing. The profile shows 75,000 to 90,000 clones, 80% to 90% of them singletons. Germline assignment: CDR1 GTSNPN and CDR2 SVGIG (reference sequence). The CDR3 consists of 13 residues. V was shortened by 5 bases and J by 0 bases, with 8 bases between the two germline ends. Here the sequenced sample was blood, taken from a patient whose treatment included radiotherapy and nephrectomy. This receptor was obtained from a woman in her seventies with renal cell carcinoma. The gene calls are TRBV30 and TRBJ2-1; unclear D gene. This CDR3 is CAWALSSYNEQFF. Written as DNA, the CDR3 is TGTGCCTGGGCGTTGAGCTCCTACAATGAGCAGTTCTTC.